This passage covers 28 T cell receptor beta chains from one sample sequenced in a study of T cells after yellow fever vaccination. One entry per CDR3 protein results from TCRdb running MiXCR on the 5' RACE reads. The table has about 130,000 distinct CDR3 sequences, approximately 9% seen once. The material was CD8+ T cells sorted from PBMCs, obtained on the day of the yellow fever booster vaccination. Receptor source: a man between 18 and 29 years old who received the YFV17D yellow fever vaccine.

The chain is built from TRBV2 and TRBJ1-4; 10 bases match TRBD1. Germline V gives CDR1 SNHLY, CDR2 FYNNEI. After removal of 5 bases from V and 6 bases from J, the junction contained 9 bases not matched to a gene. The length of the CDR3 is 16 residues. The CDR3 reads CASSPTTGGAYEKLFF. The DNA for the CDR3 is TGTGCCAGCAGTCCCACGACAGGGGGCGCGTATGAAAAACTGTTTTTT.

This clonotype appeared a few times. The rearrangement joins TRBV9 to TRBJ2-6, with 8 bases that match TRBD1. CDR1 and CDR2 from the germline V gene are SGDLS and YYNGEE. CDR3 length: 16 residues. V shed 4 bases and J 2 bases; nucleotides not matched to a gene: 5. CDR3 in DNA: TGTGCCAGCAGCACCCAGACAGGGGCTGGGGCCAACGTCCTGACTTTC. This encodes CASSTQTGAGANVLTF. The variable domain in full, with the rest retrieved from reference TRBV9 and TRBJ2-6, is DSGVTQTPKHLITATGQRVTLRCSPRSGDLSVYWYQQSLDQGLQFLIQYYNGEERAKGNILERFSAQQFPDLHSELNLSSLELGDSALYFCASSTQTGAGANVLTFGAGSRLTVL.

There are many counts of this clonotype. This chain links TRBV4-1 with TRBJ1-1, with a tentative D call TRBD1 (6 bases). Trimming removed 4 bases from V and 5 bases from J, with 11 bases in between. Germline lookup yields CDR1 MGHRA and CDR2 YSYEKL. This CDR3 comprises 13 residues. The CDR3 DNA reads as TGCGCCAGCAGCCGAACAGGGATAACTGAAGCTTTCTTT. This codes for CASSRTGITEAFF.

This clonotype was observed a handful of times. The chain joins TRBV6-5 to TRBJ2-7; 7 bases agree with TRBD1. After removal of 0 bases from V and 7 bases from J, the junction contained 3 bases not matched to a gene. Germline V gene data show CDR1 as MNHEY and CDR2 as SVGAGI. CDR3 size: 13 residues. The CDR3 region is CASSYSPGGEQYV. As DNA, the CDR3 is TGTGCCAGCAGTTACTCGCCAGGGGGAGAGCAGTACGTC.

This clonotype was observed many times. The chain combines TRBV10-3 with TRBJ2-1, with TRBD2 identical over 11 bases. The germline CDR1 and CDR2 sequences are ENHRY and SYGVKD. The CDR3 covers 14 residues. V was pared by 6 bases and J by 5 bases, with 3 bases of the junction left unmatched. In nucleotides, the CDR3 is TGTGCCATCAGCTTACTAGCGGGGGACAATGAGCAGTTCTTC. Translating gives CAISLLAGDNEQFF.

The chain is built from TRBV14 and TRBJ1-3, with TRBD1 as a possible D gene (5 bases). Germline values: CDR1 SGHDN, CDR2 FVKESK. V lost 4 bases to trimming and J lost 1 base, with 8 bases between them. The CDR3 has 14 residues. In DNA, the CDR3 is TGTGCCAGCAGCCTGCAGGGTTCTGGAAACACCATATATTTT. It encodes CASSLQGSGNTIYF.

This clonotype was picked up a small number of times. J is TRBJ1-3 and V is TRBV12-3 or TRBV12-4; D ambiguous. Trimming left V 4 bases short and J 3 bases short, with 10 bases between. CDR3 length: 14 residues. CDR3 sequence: CASSSESIGNTIYF. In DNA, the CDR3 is TGTGCCAGCAGTTCCGAGTCCATTGGAAACACCATATATTTT.

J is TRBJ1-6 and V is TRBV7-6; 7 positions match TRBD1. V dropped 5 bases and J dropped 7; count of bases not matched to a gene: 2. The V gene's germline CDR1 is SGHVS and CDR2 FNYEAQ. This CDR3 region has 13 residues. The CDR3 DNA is TGTGCCAGCAGCCCAGGGGGGAATTCACCCCTCCACTTT. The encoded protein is CASSPGGNSPLHF.

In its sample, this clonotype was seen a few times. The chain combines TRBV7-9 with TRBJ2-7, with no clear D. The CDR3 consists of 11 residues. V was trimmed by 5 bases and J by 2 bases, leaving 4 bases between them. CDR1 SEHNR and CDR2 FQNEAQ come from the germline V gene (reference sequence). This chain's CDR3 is CASSAAYEQYV. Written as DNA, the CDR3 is TGTGCCAGCAGCGCCGCCTACGAGCAGTACGTC.

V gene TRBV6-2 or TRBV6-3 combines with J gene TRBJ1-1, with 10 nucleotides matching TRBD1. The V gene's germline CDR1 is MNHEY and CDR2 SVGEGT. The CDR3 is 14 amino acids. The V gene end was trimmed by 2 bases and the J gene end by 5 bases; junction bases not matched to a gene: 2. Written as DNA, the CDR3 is TGTGCCAGCAGTTACAGGACAGGGGGGACTGAAGCTTTCTTT. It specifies CASSYRTGGTEAFF.

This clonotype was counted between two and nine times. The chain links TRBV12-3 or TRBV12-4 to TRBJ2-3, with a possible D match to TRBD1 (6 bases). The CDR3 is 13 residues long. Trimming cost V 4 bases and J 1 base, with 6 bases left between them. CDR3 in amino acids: CASSWTGTDTQYF. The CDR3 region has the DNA TGTGCCAGCAGTTGGACAGGCACAGATACGCAGTATTTT.

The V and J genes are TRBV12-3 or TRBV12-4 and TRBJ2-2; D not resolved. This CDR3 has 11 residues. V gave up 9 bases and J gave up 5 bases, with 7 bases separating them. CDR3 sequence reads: CASFGTGELFF. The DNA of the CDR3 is TGTGCCAGTTTTGGAACCGGGGAGCTGTTTTTT.

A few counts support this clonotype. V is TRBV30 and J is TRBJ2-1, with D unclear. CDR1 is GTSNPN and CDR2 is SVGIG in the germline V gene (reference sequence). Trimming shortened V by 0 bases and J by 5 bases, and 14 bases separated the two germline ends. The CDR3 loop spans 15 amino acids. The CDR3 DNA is TGTGCCTGGAGTGTACTGGGCCTAAGCCACAATGAGCAGTTCTTC. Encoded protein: CAWSVLGLSHNEQFF.

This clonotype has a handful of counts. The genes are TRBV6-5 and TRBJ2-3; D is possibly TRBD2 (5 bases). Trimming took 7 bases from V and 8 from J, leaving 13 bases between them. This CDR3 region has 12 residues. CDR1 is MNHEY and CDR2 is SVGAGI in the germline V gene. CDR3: CASNSGVGTQYF. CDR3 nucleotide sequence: TGTGCCAGCAATTCCGGGGTCGGTACGCAGTATTTT.

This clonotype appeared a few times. The CDR3 sequence is CASSQDGDTNQPQHF. In DNA, the CDR3 is TGCGCCAGCAGCCAAGATGGGGACACCAATCAGCCCCAGCATTTT. The rearrangement links TRBV4-3 to TRBJ1-5; the D gene is possibly TRBD1 (6 bases). Germline V gives CDR1 LGHNA, CDR2 YSLEER. The ends were cut back, 0 bases at V and 3 bases at J, with 9 bases in the middle. This CDR3 spans 15 amino acids.

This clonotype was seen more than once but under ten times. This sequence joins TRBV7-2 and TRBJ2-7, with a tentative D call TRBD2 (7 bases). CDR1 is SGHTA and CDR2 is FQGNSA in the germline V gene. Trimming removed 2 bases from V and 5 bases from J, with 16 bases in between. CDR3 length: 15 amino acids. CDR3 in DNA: TGTGCCAGCAGCTTACTGGGGGGCGGGGGCGACGAGCAGTACGTC. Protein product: CASSLLGGGGDEQYV.

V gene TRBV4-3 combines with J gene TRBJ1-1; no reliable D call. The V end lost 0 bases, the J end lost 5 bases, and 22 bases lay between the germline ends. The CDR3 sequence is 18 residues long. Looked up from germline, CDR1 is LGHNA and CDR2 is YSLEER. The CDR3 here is CASSQEDRKGVGLTEAFF. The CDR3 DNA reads TGCGCCAGCAGCCAAGAGGATAGGAAGGGCGTGGGCTTGACTGAAGCTTTCTTT.

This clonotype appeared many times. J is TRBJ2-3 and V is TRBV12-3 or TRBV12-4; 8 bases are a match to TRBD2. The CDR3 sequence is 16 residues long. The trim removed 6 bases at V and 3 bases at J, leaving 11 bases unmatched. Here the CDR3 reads CASRPRGGGTTDTQYF. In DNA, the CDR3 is TGTGCCAGCAGACCCCGCGGCGGGGGGACGACAGATACGCAGTATTTT.

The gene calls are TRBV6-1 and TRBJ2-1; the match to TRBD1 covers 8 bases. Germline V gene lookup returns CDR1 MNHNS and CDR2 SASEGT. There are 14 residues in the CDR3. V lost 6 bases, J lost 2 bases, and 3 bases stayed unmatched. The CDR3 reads CASRPGQAYNEQFF. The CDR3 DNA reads TGTGCCAGCAGACCGGGACAGGCCTACAATGAGCAGTTCTTC.

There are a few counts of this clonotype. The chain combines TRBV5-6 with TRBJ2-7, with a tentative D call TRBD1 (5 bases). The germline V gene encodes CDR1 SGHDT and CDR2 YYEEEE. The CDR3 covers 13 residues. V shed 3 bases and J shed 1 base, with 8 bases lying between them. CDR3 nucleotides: TGTGCCAGCAGCTCAGGGTTTTCCTACGAGCAGTACGTC. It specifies CASSSGFSYEQYV.

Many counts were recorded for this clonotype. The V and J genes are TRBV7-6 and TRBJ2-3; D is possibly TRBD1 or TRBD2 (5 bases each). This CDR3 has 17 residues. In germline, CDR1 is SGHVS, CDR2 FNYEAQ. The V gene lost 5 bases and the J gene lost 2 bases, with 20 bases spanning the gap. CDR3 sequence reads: CASSPVGAGRDTDTQYF. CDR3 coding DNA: TGTGCCAGCAGCCCGGTCGGGGCGGGTAGAGACACAGATACGCAGTATTTT.

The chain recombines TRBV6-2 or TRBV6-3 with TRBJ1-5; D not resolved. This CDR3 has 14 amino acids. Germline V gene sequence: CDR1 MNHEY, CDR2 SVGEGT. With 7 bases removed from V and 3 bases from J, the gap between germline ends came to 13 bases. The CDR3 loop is CASTPVGINQPQHF. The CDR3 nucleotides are TGTGCCAGCACCCCGGTGGGGATCAATCAGCCCCAGCATTTT.

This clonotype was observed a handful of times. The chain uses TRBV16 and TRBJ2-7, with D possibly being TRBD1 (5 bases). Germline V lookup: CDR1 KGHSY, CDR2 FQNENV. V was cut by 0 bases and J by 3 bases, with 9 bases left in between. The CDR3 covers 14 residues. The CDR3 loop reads CASSQSGRVYEQYF. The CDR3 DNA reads TGTGCCAGCAGCCAATCGGGCAGGGTCTACGAGCAGTACTTC.

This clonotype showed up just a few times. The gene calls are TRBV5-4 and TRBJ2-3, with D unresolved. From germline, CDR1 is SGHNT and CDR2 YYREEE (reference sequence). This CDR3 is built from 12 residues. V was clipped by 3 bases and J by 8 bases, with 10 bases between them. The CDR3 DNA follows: TGTGCCAGCAGCTCCACGTTGGGTACGCAGTATTTT. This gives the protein CASSSTLGTQYF.

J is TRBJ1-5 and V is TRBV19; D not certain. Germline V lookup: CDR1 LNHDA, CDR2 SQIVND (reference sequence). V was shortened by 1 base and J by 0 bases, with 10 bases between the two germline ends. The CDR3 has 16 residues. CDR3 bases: TGTGCCAGTAGTATAGGAAGCCTCTATAGCAATCAGCCCCAGCATTTT. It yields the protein CASSIGSLYSNQPQHF.

CDR3 residues: CASSPTSSGANVLTF. The CDR3, as DNA: TGTGCCAGCAGCCCTACAAGCTCTGGGGCCAACGTCCTGACTTTC. The chain links TRBV6-5 to TRBJ2-6; unclear D gene. The CDR3 spans 15 residues. The V gene lost 6 bases and the J gene lost 0 bases, with 9 bases spanning the gap. In germline, CDR1 is MNHEY, CDR2 SVGAGI.

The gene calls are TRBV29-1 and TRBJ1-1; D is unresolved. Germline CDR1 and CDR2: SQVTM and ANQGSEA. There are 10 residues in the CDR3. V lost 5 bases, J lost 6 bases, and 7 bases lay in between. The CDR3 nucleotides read TGCAGCGTTCGGCGTCCTGAAGCTTTCTTT. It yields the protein CSVRRPEAFF.

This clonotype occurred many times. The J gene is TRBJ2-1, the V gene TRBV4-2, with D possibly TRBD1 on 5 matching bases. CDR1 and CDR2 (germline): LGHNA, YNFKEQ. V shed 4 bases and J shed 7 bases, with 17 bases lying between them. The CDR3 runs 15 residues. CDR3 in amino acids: CASSLTGAPENEQFF. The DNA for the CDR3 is TGTGCCAGCAGCCTCACTGGGGCCCCCGAAAATGAGCAGTTCTTC.